Given below is one T cell receptor (beta chain) in context. Its specificity is unknown. Some clones are missing from TCRdb's copy, which holds only in-frame ones; the method was immunoSEQ multiplex PCR. The sample contains 55,000 to 60,000 clones, around nine tenths of which appear only once. On cycle 4 day 1 and cycle 7 day 1, as well as at baseline, blood was sampled. These data come from a study of OX40 agonist ivuxolimab in advanced cancers. Study-level results: At 0.1 to 3.0 mg/kg and by week 6, CD4+ and CD8+ T cells in the blood had expanded clonally. Mean expanded clone counts were higher in CD8+ than CD4+ T cells.

The germline gives CDR1 SGHRS, CDR2 YFSETQ. V dropped 3 bases and J dropped 5 bases, with 9 bases sitting between them. The length of the CDR3 is 14 residues. The V and J genes are TRBV5-1 and TRBJ1-6; D ambiguous. This TCR came from an adult with an advanced solid tumor such as melanoma, head and neck, liver or kidney cancer. The specimen was CD4+ or CD8+ T cells sorted from blood, collected in a trial of the OX40 agonist ivuxolimab. The CDR3: CASSSSGDNSPLHF. CDR3 nucleotides: TGCGCCAGCAGCTCCTCCGGAGATAATTCACCCCTCCACTTT.